Listed here is a single TCR beta chain. The data were obtained in a study of blood T cell repertoires in COVID-19. The CDR3 spans 16 residues. The V end lost 4 bases, the J end lost 2 bases, and 18 bases lay between the germline ends. Germline V CDR1 and CDR2: SGHRS, YFSETQ. Participants were aged about 18 to 90 years, lived in 20 to 25 US areas, and enrolled virtually. Generated by immunoSEQ multiplex PCR, the TCRdb table keeps only in-frame clones and is missing some. Among 330,000 or so clones, 92% were seen once, and the ten largest hold around a sixth. The receptor was isolated from a woman aged 30 to 39 who had recovered from COVID-19. The chain is built from TRBV5-1 and TRBJ2-5, with a tentative D call TRBD2 (6 bases). Sequencing was carried out using PBMCs or T cells enriched from blood (not recorded which). DNA for the CDR3: TGCGCCAGCAGCAGCCGTGGTAGCGGAGTACAAGAGACCCAGTACTTC. Amino acid sequence: CASSSRGSGVQETQYF. The full variable domain, in which reference TRBV5-1 and TRBJ2-5 provide the parts outside the CDR3, is KAGVTQTPRYLIKTRGQQVTLSCSPISGHRSVSWYQQTPGQGLQFLFEYFSETQRNKGNFPGRFSGRQFSNSRSEMNVSTLELGDSALYLCASSSRGSGVQETQYFGPGTRLLVL.